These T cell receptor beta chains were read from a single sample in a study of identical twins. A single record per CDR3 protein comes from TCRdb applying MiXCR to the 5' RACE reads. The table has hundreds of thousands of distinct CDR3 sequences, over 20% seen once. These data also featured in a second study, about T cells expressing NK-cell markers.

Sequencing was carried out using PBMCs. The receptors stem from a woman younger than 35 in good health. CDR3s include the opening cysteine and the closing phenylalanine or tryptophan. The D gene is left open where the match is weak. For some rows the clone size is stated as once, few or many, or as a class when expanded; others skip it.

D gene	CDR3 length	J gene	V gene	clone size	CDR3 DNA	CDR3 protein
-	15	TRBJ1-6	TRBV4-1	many	TGCGCCAGCAGCCAGGTCGCTAGGGAGAATTCACCCCTCCACTTT	CASSQVARENSPLHF
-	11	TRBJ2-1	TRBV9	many	TGTGCCAGCAACGACGGCGATGAGCAGTTCTTC	CASNDGDEQFF
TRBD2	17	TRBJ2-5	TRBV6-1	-	TGTGCCAGCAGTGAAATGGCGGGGGGGCCTTCCTTTGAGACCCAGTACTTC	CASSEMAGGPSFETQYF
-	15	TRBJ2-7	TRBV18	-	TGTGCCAGCTCACCAGGGGCGGGAATAATCTACGAGCAGTACTTC	CASSPGAGIIYEQYF
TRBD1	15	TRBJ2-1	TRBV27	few	TGTGCCAGCACCCCCGGGACAGGGGTCCACAATGAGCAGTTCTTC	CASTPGTGVHNEQFF
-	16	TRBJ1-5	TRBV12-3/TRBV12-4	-	TGTGCCAGCAGTTCGTGGATACAGGGTCGCAATCAGCCCCAGCATTTT	CASSSWIQGRNQPQHF
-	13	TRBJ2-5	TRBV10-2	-	TGCGCCAGCAGTGGTCTAGGTCCACAGACCCAGTACTTC	CASSGLGPQTQYF
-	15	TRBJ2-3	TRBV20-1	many	TGCAGTGCTAGTATAAGAGGGGGGGCCGATGATACGCAGTATTTT	CSASIRGGADDTQYF
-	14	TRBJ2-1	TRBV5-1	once	TGCGCCAGCAGCGAAGGGTCCGCCTACAATGAGCAGTTCTTC	CASSEGSAYNEQFF
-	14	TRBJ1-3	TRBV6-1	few	TGTGCCAGCAGACGAACTGAAACTGGAAACACCATATATTTT	CASRRTETGNTIYF
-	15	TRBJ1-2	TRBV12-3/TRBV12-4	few	TGTGCCAGCAGTACGGACGTAATTGGCATCTATGGCTACACCTTC	CASSTDVIGIYGYTF
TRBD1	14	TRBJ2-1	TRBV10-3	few	TGTGCCATCAGGGGGACAGGGACTCGCGATGAGCAGTTCTTC	CAIRGTGTRDEQFF
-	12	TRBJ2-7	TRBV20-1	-	TGCAGTGCTAGTTTGAGGGTCCACGAGCAGTACTTC	CSASLRVHEQYF
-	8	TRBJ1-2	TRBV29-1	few	TGCAGCGTGGAGGGGTACACCTTC	CSVEGYTF
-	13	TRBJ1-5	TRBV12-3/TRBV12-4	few	TGTGCCAGCAGTCTTACCCCTTATCAGCCCCAGCATTTT	CASSLTPYQPQHF
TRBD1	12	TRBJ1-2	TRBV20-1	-	TGCAGTGTGACGGACAGGGGGCATGGCTACACCTTC	CSVTDRGHGYTF
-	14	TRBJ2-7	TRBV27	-	TGTGCCAGCAGGCCGGTCGGGGTAGGGTACGAGCAGTACTTC	CASRPVGVGYEQYF
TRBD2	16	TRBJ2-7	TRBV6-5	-	TGTGCCAGCAGTTCCCCCACGAGCGGGAGCTCCTACGAGCAGTACTTC	CASSSPTSGSSYEQYF
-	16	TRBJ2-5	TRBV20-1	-	TGCAGTGCTAGTGCCGTGGTGCCAGATCTCGGGGAGACCCAGTACTTC	CSASAVVPDLGETQYF
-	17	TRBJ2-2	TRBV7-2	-	TGTGCCAGCAGCTTAGTTGGGGTCTGGTCTCCCCCCGGGGAGCTGTTTTTT	CASSLVGVWSPPGELFF
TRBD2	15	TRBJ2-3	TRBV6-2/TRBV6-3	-	TGTGCCAGCGGCGGACTAGCGGGAGGCCTGGATACGCAGTATTTT	CASGGLAGGLDTQYF
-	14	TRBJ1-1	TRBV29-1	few	TGCAGCGTTGCAGGATTGGGGTACTATACTGAAGCTTTCTTT	CSVAGLGYYTEAFF
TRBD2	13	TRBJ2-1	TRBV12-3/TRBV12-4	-	TGTGCCAGCAGTTTCCCGGGCCCGGGGAGGGGGTTCTTC	CASSFPGPGRGFF
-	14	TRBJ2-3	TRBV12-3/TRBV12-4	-	TGTGCCAGCAGCTTACCGGGTCCTTACGCCACGCAGTATTTT	CASSLPGPYATQYF
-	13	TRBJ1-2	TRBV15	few	TGTGCCACCAGCAGAGATCGGATTGCTGGCTACACCTTC	CATSRDRIAGYTF
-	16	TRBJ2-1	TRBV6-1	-	TGTGCCAGCACTAGAGAGGGGGGGAATGGGTACAATGAGCAGTTCTTC	CASTREGGNGYNEQFF
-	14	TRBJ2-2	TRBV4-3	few	TGCGCCAGCAGCCAAATAATGGGGACCGGGGAGCTGTTTTTT	CASSQIMGTGELFF
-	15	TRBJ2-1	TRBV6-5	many	TGTGCCAGCAGTTACTTCGGGAGATCCTACAATGAGCAGTTCTTC	CASSYFGRSYNEQFF
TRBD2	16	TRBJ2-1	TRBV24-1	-	TGTGCCACCAGTGATTCGACTAGCGGGAGTAACAATGAGCAGTTCTTC	CATSDSTSGSNNEQFF
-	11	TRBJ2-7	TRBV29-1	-	TGCAGCGTTGGGGGCGACACTGAGCAGTACTTC	CSVGGDTEQYF
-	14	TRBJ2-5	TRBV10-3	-	TGTGCCATCAGCGTAGGGGGAGATCAAGAGACCCAGTACTTC	CAISVGGDQETQYF
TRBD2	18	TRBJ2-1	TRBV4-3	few	TGCGCCAGCAGCCAAGAATTTGGTCTCACTAGCGGGAGGAATGAGCAGTTCTTC	CASSQEFGLTSGRNEQFF
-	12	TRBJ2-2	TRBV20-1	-	TGCAGTGCAGCCTATGGCACCGGGGAGCTGTTTTTT	CSAAYGTGELFF
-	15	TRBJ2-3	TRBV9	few	TGTGCCAGCAGCGTAGATGGGGGCTGGGCAGATACGCAGTATTTT	CASSVDGGWADTQYF
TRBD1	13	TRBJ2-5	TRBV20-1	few	TGCAGTGCCCGAGACAGGGGATGGAAGACCCAGTACTTC	CSARDRGWKTQYF
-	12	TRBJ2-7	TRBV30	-	TGTGCCTGGAGTGTCACGACCTACGAGCAGTACTTC	CAWSVTTYEQYF
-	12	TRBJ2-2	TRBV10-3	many	TGTGCCATTGGGGCGAACACCGGGGAGCTGTTTTTT	CAIGANTGELFF
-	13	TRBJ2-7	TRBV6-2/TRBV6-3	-	TGTGCCAGCAGACCAGGGGTTGTCTACGAGCAGTACTTC	CASRPGVVYEQYF
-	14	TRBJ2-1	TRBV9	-	TGTGCCAGCAGCGTAGTTTCTGCAATTTCGGAGCAGTTCTTC	CASSVVSAISEQFF
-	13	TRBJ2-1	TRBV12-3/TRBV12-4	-	TGTGCCAGCAGTTTACGACAGCTCAATGAGCAGTTCTTC	CASSLRQLNEQFF
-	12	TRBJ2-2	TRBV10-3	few	TGTGCCATCAACCAGAACACCGGGGAGCTGTTTTTT	CAINQNTGELFF
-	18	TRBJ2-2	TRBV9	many	TGTGCCAGCAGCGTAGCCGGGGAAAGGCAGGATGCCACCGGGGAGCTGTTTTTT	CASSVAGERQDATGELFF
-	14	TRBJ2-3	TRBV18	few	TGTGCCACCATTGGACTATTCAACACAGATACGCAGTATTTT	CATIGLFNTDTQYF
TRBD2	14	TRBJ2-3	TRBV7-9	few	TGTGCCAGCAGCATGCGGGGGGGCCCCGATACGCAGTATTTT	CASSMRGGPDTQYF
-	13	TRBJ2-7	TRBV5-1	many	TGCGCCAGCAGCTTAATGCAAGGAGGCGAGCAGTACTTC	CASSLMQGGEQYF
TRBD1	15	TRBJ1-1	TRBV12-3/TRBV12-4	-	TGTGCCAGCAGTCCCTGGACAGGGGTTAACACTGAAGCTTTCTTT	CASSPWTGVNTEAFF
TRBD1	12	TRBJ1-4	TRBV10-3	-	TGTGCCACGGGGACAGCTGATCTAGGGCTGTTTTTT	CATGTADLGLFF
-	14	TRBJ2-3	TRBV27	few	TGTGCCAGCAGTTCTGTAGGGAGCACAGATACGCAGTATTTT	CASSSVGSTDTQYF
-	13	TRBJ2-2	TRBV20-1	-	TGCAGTGCTATAGGACAACACACCGGGGAGCTGTTTTTT	CSAIGQHTGELFF